This entry features one TCR beta chain sequence. The target antigen is unknown. Libraries were prepared by immunoSEQ multiplex PCR; TCRdb keeps only in-frame clonotypes and omits some of them. The sample records 45,000 to 65,000 clones, roughly two thirds being singletons. As to time point: week 47, end of study. In the vaccine, a single dose held 300 ug of the mutant IDH1 20-mer peptide, along with topical imiquimod. These data are taken from a study of a mutant IDH1 vaccine in newly diagnosed glioma. Looking at the study overall: With temozolomide cycles, or 4-6 weeks after radiotherapy alone, vaccination was started. Study observations and caveats: Pseudoprogression apparently tracked independently of changes in top peripheral T cell clonotypes.

The CDR3 is 14 residues long. Germline V gene data show CDR1 as SGHVS and CDR2 as FQNEAQ. V shed 5 bases and J shed 7 bases, with 15 bases lying between them. The receptor was derived from a man aged 35 to 55 with glioma. Some clones in this sample may be carry-over from other donors' samples. The genes are TRBV7-8 and TRBJ1-5; possibly TRBD1 for D (6 bases). The material was peripheral blood mononuclear cells (PBMCs), obtained from a glioma patient whose treatment included an IDH1 peptide vaccine. The CDR3 nucleotides read TGTGCCAGCAGCCTGGGGGCAGAAACACAGCCCCAGCATTTT. Amino acids: CASSLGAETQPQHF.